This T cell receptor (beta chain) was recorded in a study of blood T cell repertoires in COVID-19. In the study overall: There were acute and convalescent COVID-19 samples, and they came from the United States, Italy and Spain. PBMCs, B-cell-depleted T cells, or T cells provided the cDNA or gDNA that made up the material.

This clone showed up just a few times. In the original analysis: Reference gene primer amplification in the assay estimated nucleated cell counts. Clones were read by immunoSEQ multiplex PCR, and TCRdb kept only the in-frame ones, dropping some. The DNA gave D and trimming, while V, J and clone size come from that table. Here the sample spans 90,000 or so clones, roughly 70% being singletons. This CDR3 contains 14 residues. Germline V gene data show CDR1 as SGHTA and CDR2 as FQGTGA. Trimming removed 5 bases from V and 1 base from J, with 10 bases in between. This TCR derives from a woman aged 55 to 70 in a cohort sampled during active or convalescent COVID-19. The sample consisted of peripheral blood. The chain has TRBV7-3 and TRBJ2-3; maybe TRBD2 (6 bases). CDR3 sequence (DNA): TGTGCCAGCAGCCGGTCGGGGGGCACAGATACGCAGTATTTT. It codes for CASSRSGGTDTQYF.